This TCR beta chain derives from a study of Ad26.COV2.S vaccination and SARS-CoV-2 variants. Study details: It was the COV1001 Ad26.COV2.S trial arm that included the donor.

Whole-study findings and limits: Comparability of non-spike TCR breadth was observed across vaccine and placebo recipients. Analytic work on TCR breadth and depth might have understated the full extent of total T cell responses.

The method was immunoSEQ multiplex PCR; TCRdb's version includes in-frame clones alone and lacks a portion of them. The table includes around 300,000 clones, around 90% detected once. V was pared by 2 bases and J by 2 bases, with 6 bases between. Germline V gene lookup returns CDR1 MNHEY and CDR2 SVGAGI. This CDR3 is built from 13 residues. The treatment was: roughly 20 received Ad26.COV2.S at low or high dose, single or two shots; 5 received placebo; per-sample allocation not given. All samples were drawn on day 63, counting from the first vaccine or placebo injection. As to this clone: Its specificity is not known.

The chain couples TRBV6-5 to TRBJ1-1; the D is unclear. The material was peripheral blood, obtained in a trial of Ad26.COV2.S vaccine versus placebo. The source is a person between 18 and 65 years old who received the Ad26.COV2.S COVID-19 vaccine or a placebo. The chain's CDR3 is CASSYKRNTEAFF. The CDR3 nucleotides are TGTGCCAGCAGTTACAAAAGAAACACTGAAGCTTTCTTT.